This paragraph reports one T cell receptor (beta chain). Its antigen is unknown. This record comes from a study of T cell responses to AZD1222 COVID-19 vaccine. Study outcomes and limitations: With dominance at 160-218 and 743-854, vaccine-associated CD4 TCRs spanned spike.

The repertoire was sequenced with immunoSEQ multiplex PCR; TCRdb's copy has only in-frame clones and lacks some. The sample has some 170,000 clones; around 93% are singletons. Trimming removed 0 bases at V and 12 bases at J, with 15 bases between. CDR1 is SGHDN and CDR2 is FVKESK in the germline V gene. This CDR3 has 14 residues. The chain couples TRBV14 to TRBJ2-1; D is possibly TRBD2 (5 bases). This sequence was found in an adult who received the MenACWY meningococcal vaccine as a control. The sample was peripheral blood, taken 28 days after the second dose of the MenACWY control vaccine. The CDR3 nucleotides read TGTGCCAGCAGCCAAGATTGGGGAGACCTCGTGCAGTTCTTC. Translated, it gives CASSQDWGDLVQFF.